These T cell receptor beta chains were read from a single sample in a study of cytomegalovirus exposure and HLA in healthy donors. Here immunoSEQ multiplex PCR was the method, and the copy in TCRdb shows in-frame clones only, minus some. There are about 170,000 clones in the sample; roughly 80% occur only once, and approximately 2.3% lies in the top ten. Sequenced material: PBMCs. Receptor source: a male donor in good health and CMV-seronegative. Both conserved end residues are trimmed from each CDR3. The D gene is left open where the match is weak.

V: TRBV7-2
J: TRBJ2-7
D: NA
CDR3: ASSLAATYEQY

V: TRBV4-1
J: TRBJ1-2
D: TRBD1
CDR3: ASSRPGDRAANYGYP

V: TRBV11-3
J: TRBJ2-5
D: TRBD1
CDR3: ASQDRGRETQY

V: TRBV28
J: TRBJ2-7
D: TRBD1
CDR3: ASEPGTGVYEQY

V: TRBV7-2
J: TRBJ2-2
D: TRBD1
CDR3: ASSLERDRGAGELF

V: TRBV4-1
J: TRBJ2-7
D: TRBD2
CDR3: ASSQAGGGPYEQY

V: TRBV10-3
J: TRBJ2-7
D: TRBD2
CDR3: AISWTSGTGEQY

V: TRBV28
J: TRBJ2-7
D: TRBD1
CDR3: ASSATSDRGSYEQY

V: TRBV6-5
J: TRBJ1-2
D: NA
CDR3: ASSLGFQGYYGYT

V: TRBV2
J: TRBJ1-2
D: NA
CDR3: ASSEGRGGGT

V: TRBV1
J: TRBJ2-3
D: NA
CDR3: TSSQETPCAGAFTDTQY

V: TRBV7-9
J: TRBJ1-2
D: NA
CDR3: ASSSEGVLTNQGYT

V: TRBV7-7
J: TRBJ1-1
D: NA
CDR3: ASSLHPDTEAF

V: TRBV6-5
J: TRBJ2-7
D: TRBD2
CDR3: ASGGGSAYEQY

V: TRBV7-8
J: TRBJ2-3
D: NA
CDR3: ASSPGLDTQY

V: TRBV4-2
J: TRBJ2-7
D: TRBD2
CDR3: ASSQENSGRFFSYEQY

V: TRBV5-7
J: TRBJ2-7
D: NA
CDR3: ASSSDWSSYEQY

V: TRBV29-1
J: TRBJ2-7
D: TRBD2
CDR3: SAMTSGIFYEQY

V: TRBV7-3
J: TRBJ2-5
D: TRBD2
CDR3: ASSPSGLAGEETQY

V: TRBV9
J: TRBJ1-1
D: TRBD1
CDR3: ASSVGTGLAEAF

V: TRBV15
J: TRBJ2-3
D: TRBD2
CDR3: ATQGGGAEDTQY

V: TRBV11-1
J: TRBJ1-1
D: NA
CDR3: ASSLFPAAGDTEAF

V: TRBV19
J: TRBJ1-1
D: TRBD1
CDR3: ASSDRGLNTEAF

V: TRBV5-4
J: TRBJ2-2
D: NA
CDR3: ASSSTVLVTGTPPPGELF

V: TRBV25-1
J: TRBJ2-3
D: NA
CDR3: ASSEARFGTDTQY

V: TRBV18
J: TRBJ2-4
D: TRBD2
CDR3: ASSGTSGSSKNIQY

V: TRBV28
J: TRBJ1-2
D: TRBD1
CDR3: ASSLPGTALYGYT

V: TRBV13
J: TRBJ2-1
D: TRBD2
CDR3: ASSRSGRAGEQF

V: TRBV15
J: TRBJ1-4
D: NA
CDR3: ATSRDIGGAQEKLF

V: TRBV30
J: TRBJ2-3
D: TRBD2
CDR3: AWSANRLAGVPDTQY

V: TRBV28
J: TRBJ2-5
D: NA
CDR3: ASSLGRYLETQY

V: TRBV5-1
J: TRBJ1-1
D: NA
CDR3: ASSLKGLEAF

V: TRBV4-1
J: TRBJ1-4
D: TRBD1
CDR3: ASSPGGGEKLF

V: TRBV6-5
J: TRBJ2-7
D: NA
CDR3: ASSEGIQGHEQY

V: TRBV27
J: TRBJ1-5
D: TRBD1
CDR3: ASSSGTGGWQPQH

V: TRBV5-4
J: TRBJ2-7
D: TRBD2
CDR3: ASSLAAGLAGLSAGEQY

V: TRBV11-2
J: TRBJ1-2
D: TRBD1
CDR3: ASSLGVGTGGIHT

V: TRBV11-3
J: TRBJ2-5
D: TRBD2
CDR3: ASSPRGAQETQY

V: TRBV5-1
J: TRBJ1-1
D: NA
CDR3: ASSSQGGNTEAF

V: TRBV4-3
J: TRBJ1-1
D: NA
CDR3: ASSQRLEGNTEAF

V: TRBV6-7
J: TRBJ2-3
D: NA
CDR3: ASETDTQY

V: TRBV7-6
J: TRBJ2-3
D: TRBD2
CDR3: ASSLWTSGTDTQY

V: TRBV5-4
J: TRBJ2-1
D: NA
CDR3: ASSSAGSGNEQF

V: TRBV21-1
J: TRBJ1-4
D: NA
CDR3: ASSPFQGKSEKLF

V: TRBV9
J: TRBJ2-7
D: TRBD1
CDR3: ASSVLGRDRDEQY

V: TRBV19
J: TRBJ2-7
D: TRBD2
CDR3: ASSTGGNSYEQY

V: TRBV6-1
J: TRBJ1-5
D: NA
CDR3: ASSEELSIRPQH

V: TRBV7-9
J: TRBJ1-1
D: NA
CDR3: ASSLGATEAF

V: TRBV6-6
J: TRBJ2-3
D: NA
CDR3: ASSSVADSTDTQY

V: TRBV9
J: TRBJ1-1
D: TRBD1
CDR3: ASSSKYQGGTEAF

V: TRBV5-6
J: TRBJ1-5
D: NA
CDR3: ASSLWGGGTWQPQH

V: TRBV5-4
J: TRBJ2-2
D: TRBD2
CDR3: ASSSQRASGSSGELF

V: TRBV6-5
J: TRBJ1-5
D: TRBD1
CDR3: ASSRTRTGTQPQH

V: TRBV7-6
J: TRBJ2-2
D: NA
CDR3: ASSRSKLELF

V: TRBV29-1
J: TRBJ1-2
D: TRBD1
CDR3: SVGTDGSYT

V: TRBV15
J: TRBJ1-3
D: NA
CDR3: ATSRADQGTSGNTIY